Described below is a single T cell receptor (beta chain) sequence and its context. The target antigen is unknown. CDR1 is SNHLY, CDR2 FYNNEI, per germline. V lost 2 bases, J lost 7 bases, and 10 bases stayed unmatched. The CDR3 totals 15 residues. Blood collection times were about day -28 and days 30, 100, 180 posttransplant. Data came from immunoSEQ multiplex PCR; TCRdb stores just in-frame clones and leaves some out. Here the sample spans about 7,200 clones, 89% being singletons. This record belongs to a study of T cell clonotyping in hematopoietic cell transplantation. Whole-study findings and limits: At the given depth, recipient repertoires were over 97% de novo clonotypes. Without cell sorting, CD4 versus CD8 contributions remain unresolved.

The sample was PBMCs, taken 30 days after allogeneic stem cell transplant. The clonotype comes from a female patient aged 50-60 years who had an allogeneic stem cell transplant from an unrelated donor, so the T cells may come from the graft donor. Some clones in this sample may be carry-over from other donors' samples. This chain connects TRBV2 to TRBJ1-1; 7 positions match TRBD1. The CDR3, as DNA: TGTGCCAGCAGTGAATTGGGTTGGGACAGCGTTGAAGCTTTCTTT. It yields the protein CASSELGWDSVEAFF.